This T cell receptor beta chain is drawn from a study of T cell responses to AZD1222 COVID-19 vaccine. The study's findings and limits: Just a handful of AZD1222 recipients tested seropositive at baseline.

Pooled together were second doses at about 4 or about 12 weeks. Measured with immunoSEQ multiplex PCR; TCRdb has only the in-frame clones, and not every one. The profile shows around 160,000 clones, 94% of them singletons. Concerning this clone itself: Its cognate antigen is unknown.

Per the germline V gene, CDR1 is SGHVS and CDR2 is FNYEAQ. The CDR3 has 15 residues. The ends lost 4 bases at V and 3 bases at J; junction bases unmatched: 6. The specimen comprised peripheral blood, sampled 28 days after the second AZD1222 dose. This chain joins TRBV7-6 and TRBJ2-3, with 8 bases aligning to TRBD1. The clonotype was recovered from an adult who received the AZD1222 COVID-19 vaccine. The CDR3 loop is CASSSVQGATDTQYF. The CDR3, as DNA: TGTGCCAGCAGCTCCGTCCAGGGGGCGACAGATACGCAGTATTTT.